The entry that follows covers one T cell receptor (beta chain) sequence. Its antigen is currently unknown. The sample originates from a study of CD4 T cells in relation to SARS-CoV-2 and coronaviruses. Study findings and constraints: The assay detects memory recall responses, not culture-primed primary responses. Each donor contributed either pre-pandemic or post-infection samples, not both.

CDR1 is SQVTM and CDR2 is ANQGSEA in the germline V gene. Trimming removed 7 bases from V and 0 bases from J; junction bases left unmatched: 3. The CDR3 length is 13 residues. The unexposed donors gave CD4+ T cells in 2011-2018, prior to COVID-19. Naive and memory CD4+ T cells came from enriched cryopreserved PBMCs. Some clones are missing from TCRdb's copy, which holds only in-frame ones; the method was immunoSEQ multiplex PCR. The data contain some 70,000 clones, just over 90% of them singletons. V and J are TRBV29-1 and TRBJ2-1; 7 bases are shared with TRBD1. The material sequenced was naive CD4+ T cells from PBMCs. Subset meaning: naive CD4+ T cells isolated by negative enrichment. The receptor comes from a human donor in good health. The CDR3 loop is CSGGQSSYNEQFF. For the CDR3, the DNA is TGCAGCGGGGGACAGAGCTCCTACAATGAGCAGTTCTTC.